The 17 T cell receptor beta chains reported below all come from one sample, sequenced in a study of blood T cell repertoires in COVID-19. The repertoire was sequenced with immunoSEQ multiplex PCR; TCRdb's copy has only in-frame clones and lacks some. The sample has 71,000 or so clones, roughly 80% seen once; the top ten hold approximately 10%. Specimen: peripheral blood. Receptors originate from a man aged 45 to 65 with acute or convalescent COVID-19.

This chain links TRBV7-9 with TRBJ1-2, with TRBD1 matching over 8 bases. CDR1 SEHNR and CDR2 FQNEAQ come from the germline V gene (reference sequence). The CDR3 covers 16 residues. Trimming cost V 5 bases and J 5 bases; bases outside gene matches: 13. This CDR3 is CASSPAAGQGDYGYTF. CDR3 bases: TGTGCCAGCAGCCCGGCTGCAGGACAGGGAGATTATGGCTACACCTTC.

V gene TRBV7-2 combines with J gene TRBJ2-1; 11 bases align to TRBD2. CDR1 and CDR2 (germline): SGHTA, FQGNSA. The CDR3 has 17 amino acids. J was trimmed by 4 bases and V by 1 base; bases with no gene match: 6. CDR3 nucleotide sequence: TGTGCCAGCAGCTTAGAACCGGGACTAGCGGTTTACAATGAGCAGTTCTTC. Residues: CASSLEPGLAVYNEQFF.

The chain carries TRBV15 and TRBJ1-1, with a tentative D call TRBD1 (5 bases). The germline gives CDR1 LNHNV, CDR2 YYDKDF (reference sequence). V was pared by 7 bases and J by 7 bases, with 16 bases between. The CDR3 contains 13 residues. The DNA for the CDR3 is TGTGCCACCAACGGTCTCCGGACAAATGAAGCTTTCTTT. Amino acid sequence: CATNGLRTNEAFF. The complete variable domain, with remaining parts taken from reference TRBV15 and TRBJ1-1, reads DAMVIQNPRYQVTQFGKPVTLSCSQTLNHNVMYWYQQKSSQAPKLLFHYYDKDFNNEADTPDNFQSRRPNTSFCFLDIRSPGLGDTAMYLCATNGLRTNEAFFGQGTRLTVV.

The chain combines TRBV5-4 with TRBJ1-2; TRBD1 matches 7 bases. From germline, CDR1 is SGHNT and CDR2 YYREEE (reference sequence). Unmatched junction bases numbered 4, after V lost 4 bases and J lost 4 bases. CDR3 length: 13 amino acids. This CDR3 reads CASSPSGGYGYTF. CDR3 in DNA: TGTGCCAGCAGCCCTTCAGGGGGCTATGGCTACACCTTC. The complete variable domain, with remaining parts taken from reference TRBV5-4 and TRBJ1-2, reads ETGVTQSPTHLIKTRGQQVTLRCSSQSGHNTVSWYQQALGQGPQFIFQYYREEENGRGNFPPRFSGLQFPNYSSELNVNALELDDSALYLCASSPSGGYGYTFGSGTRLTVV.

V gene TRBV7-9 combines with J gene TRBJ2-5; possible D gene TRBD2, 6 bases. Germline V gene data show CDR1 as SEHNR and CDR2 as FQNEAQ (reference sequence). This CDR3 is 15 amino acids long. V lost 5 bases to trimming and J lost 7 bases, with 20 bases between them. The CDR3 DNA is TGTGCCAGCAGCCCCCGCCTCGGGAGTGACGGGACCCAGTACTTC. Protein product: CASSPRLGSDGTQYF.

The chain has TRBV19 and TRBJ2-7, with D possibly matching TRBD2 (7 bases). Germline CDR1 is LNHDA and CDR2 is SQIVND (reference sequence). The V end was cut by 3 bases, the J end by 1 base, with 13 bases between. The CDR3 length is 15 residues. The chain's CDR3 is CASSIIRGASYEQYF. CDR3 DNA sequence: TGTGCCAGTAGTATCATCCGGGGGGCGTCCTACGAGCAGTACTTC.

The CDR3 reads CASSLADTRRSPLHF. CDR3 nucleotide sequence: TGTGCCAGCAGCTTGGCGGACACGAGGCGATCACCCCTCCACTTT. V usage is TRBV5-6 and J usage is TRBJ1-6, with D tentatively TRBD1 (5 bases). This CDR3 has 15 amino acids. Germline CDR1 SGHDT, CDR2 YYEEEE. Trimming pared 0 bases from V and 10 bases from J, leaving 14 bases between.

This chain joins TRBV7-3 and TRBJ1-6; possible D gene TRBD1, 5 bases. Germline CDR1 is SGHTA and CDR2 is FQGTGA. This CDR3 region has 14 residues. V was shortened by 4 bases and J by 10 bases, with 14 bases between the two germline ends. The DNA for the CDR3 is TGTGCCAGCAGCTCTCAGGGTTATGGGTCACCCCTCCACTTT. Residues: CASSSQGYGSPLHF.

The CDR3 sequence is CASSCTEQPQHF. CDR3 nucleotide sequence: TGTGCCAGCAGCTGCACTGAGCAGCCCCAGCATTTT. The rearrangement uses TRBV21-1 and TRBJ1-5. TRBV21-1 is a known pseudogene. The CDR3 runs to 12 residues.

This sequence joins TRBV24-1 and TRBJ1-5; maybe TRBD1 (5 bases). V was shortened by 1 base and J by 2 bases, with 11 bases between the two germline ends. Per germline, CDR1 KGHDR and CDR2 SFDVKD. The CDR3 is 16 residues long. CDR3 amino acids: CATSDFGRVCNQPQHF. The CDR3 bases are TGTGCCACCAGTGATTTCGGCAGGGTTTGCAATCAGCCCCAGCATTTT.

The J gene is TRBJ2-2, the V gene TRBV6-6; D gene unclear. The germline gives CDR1 MNHNY, CDR2 SVGAGI (reference sequence). V gave up 7 bases and J gave up 4 bases, with 10 bases separating them. The CDR3 has 13 residues. The CDR3 protein is CASIGRVTGELFF. The CDR3 nucleotides are TGTGCCAGCATCGGTCGTGTCACCGGGGAGCTGTTTTTT.

The CDR3, as DNA: TGTGCCAGCACCTGGGGTAGGGATCGGGGTAGTTCACCCCTCCACTTT. This gives the protein CASTWGRDRGSSPLHF. The chain is built from TRBV9 and TRBJ1-6; D remains ambiguous. V lost 6 bases and J 9 bases, leaving 22 bases between the germline ends. Germline values: CDR1 SGDLS, CDR2 YYNGEE. The CDR3 has 16 amino acids.

The chain links TRBV7-8 to TRBJ2-3, with TRBD2 identical over 14 bases. The CDR3 contains 17 residues. Germline V gene data show CDR1 as SGHVS and CDR2 as FQNEAQ. V shed 4 bases and J 3 bases; nucleotides not matched to a gene: 6. The DNA for the CDR3 is TGTGCCAGCAGCTCACCCGGGACTAGCGGGAGTACAGATACGCAGTATTTT. This sequence encodes CASSSPGTSGSTDTQYF.

This clone appeared a few times. The same CDR3 arises from other DNA sequences in this sample as well. The chain recombines TRBV11-2 with TRBJ2-4, with no clear D. Trimming removed 4 bases at V and 1 base at J, with 8 bases between. The CDR3 loop spans 14 amino acids. Per the germline V gene, CDR1 is SGHAT and CDR2 is FQNNGV. The CDR3 sequence: CASSSRLAKNIQYF. The CDR3 bases are TGTGCCAGCAGCTCTCGGTTGGCCAAAAACATTCAGTACTTC. The full variable domain, rest sourced from reference TRBV11-2 and TRBJ2-4, is EAGVAQSPRYKIIEKRQSVAFWCNPISGHATLYWYQQILGQGPKLLIQFQNNGVVDDSQLPKDRFSAERLKGVDSTLKIQPAKLEDSAVYLCASSSRLAKNIQYFGAGTRLSVL.

V usage is TRBV24-1 and J usage is TRBJ1-2, with D uncertain. This CDR3 comprises 15 residues. In germline, CDR1 is KGHDR, CDR2 SFDVKD. The germline V and J ends were trimmed by 5 bases and 0 bases, with 12 bases remaining between them. The chain's CDR3 is CATSGFRGTNYGYTF. The CDR3, as DNA: TGTGCCACCAGTGGTTTTAGAGGTACTAACTATGGCTACACCTTC.

The chain couples TRBV24-1 to TRBJ2-1; 7 bases agree with TRBD1. J was trimmed by 5 bases and V by 7 bases; bases with no gene match: 4. Germline CDR1 KGHDR, CDR2 SFDVKD. This CDR3 contains 13 residues. The CDR3 spells CATSTGTDNEQFF. The CDR3 DNA reads TGTGCCACCAGCACCGGGACAGACAATGAGCAGTTCTTC.

The chain couples TRBV5-4 to TRBJ1-1, with D possibly TRBD1 on 5 matching bases. CDR3 length: 12 amino acids. In germline, CDR1 is SGHNT, CDR2 YYREEE (reference sequence). The germline V and J ends were trimmed by 4 bases and 11 bases, with 15 bases remaining between them. The CDR3 sequence is CASSPDIGGAFF. The CDR3 DNA sequence: TGTGCCAGCAGCCCGGACATCGGGGGGGCTTTCTTT.